These 22 T cell receptor beta chains were sequenced from one sample in a study of cytomegalovirus exposure and HLA in healthy donors. Researchers ran the PCR with 60 Vbeta and 13 Jbeta primers. TCRdb keeps only in-frame clones here, not all; method: immunoSEQ multiplex PCR. Of roughly 150,000 clones in the sample, 80% were seen once. The sequenced material came from PBMCs. All receptors come from a woman aged 35 to 49 in good health and CMV-seronegative.

The rearrangement uses TRBV11-1 and TRBJ2-3; possibly TRBD2 for D (6 bases). The CDR3 extends over 16 amino acids. Trimming left V 1 base short and J 3 bases short, with 14 bases between. CDR1 and CDR2 from the germline V gene are SGHAT and FQDESV (reference sequence). CDR3 sequence: CASSLDPGSVTDTQYF. CDR3 coding DNA: TGTGCCAGCAGCTTAGATCCCGGGAGTGTAACAGATACGCAGTATTTT.

The rearrangement joins TRBV27 to TRBJ2-5; tentatively, D is TRBD2 (5 bases). Germline V gene sequence: CDR1 MNHEY, CDR2 SMNVEV (reference sequence). V dropped 5 bases and J dropped 3 bases, with 13 bases sitting between them. The CDR3 sequence is 14 residues long. CDR3 DNA sequence: TGTGCCAGCAGTCGTGACGGGGTGAAAGAGACCCAGTACTTC. Protein sequence: CASSRDGVKETQYF.

A few counts support this clone. The chain recombines TRBV5-8 with TRBJ2-1; 7 positions agree with TRBD1. The CDR3 extends over 18 amino acids. The trim removed 2 bases at V and 12 bases at J, leaving 23 bases unmatched. Germline V gene sequence: CDR1 SGHTS, CDR2 YDEGEE. CDR3 residues: CASSFSSGTAKVGDGQFF. The CDR3 DNA is TGTGCCAGCAGCTTCTCTTCGGGGACAGCTAAGGTTGGGGACGGGCAGTTCTTC.

The chain has TRBV11-2 and TRBJ2-1; the D gene is possibly TRBD2 (5 bases). This CDR3 has 12 residues. Germline CDR1 reads SGHAT; CDR2 reads FQNNGV. V was pared by 2 bases and J by 14 bases, with 13 bases between. CDR3 coding DNA: TGTGCCAGCAGCTTAAGTGGAGGCCCTGAGTTCTTC. This gives the protein CASSLSGGPEFF.

This rearrangement joins TRBV6-6 to TRBJ1-5; 7 positions agree with TRBD1. This CDR3 is 14 amino acids long. CDR1 and CDR2 (germline): MNHNY, SVGAGI (reference sequence). The J segment lost 4 bases and the V segment lost 6 bases, leaving 6 bases of the junction unmatched. CDR3 in DNA: TGTGCCAGCAGCGACAGGGATTCGAATCAGCCCCAGCATTTT. Its protein product is CASSDRDSNQPQHF.

The J gene is TRBJ2-5, the V gene TRBV29-1, with 11 positions matching TRBD1. The junction had 12 bases not matched to a gene; V was cut back by 7 bases and J by 5 bases. This CDR3 contains 15 residues. Germline V gene lookup returns CDR1 SQVTM and CDR2 ANQGSEA. CDR3 loop: CSGEVIGQGAETQYF. The CDR3 bases are TGCAGCGGAGAAGTTATAGGACAGGGGGCTGAGACCCAGTACTTC.

The chain combines TRBV11-3 with TRBJ1-1; possibly TRBD1 for D (5 bases). Deletions cut 1 base from V and 0 bases from J, with 9 bases between. CDR1 SGHNT and CDR2 YENEEA come from the germline V gene. CDR3 length: 15 amino acids. CDR3 DNA sequence: TGTGCCAGCAGCTTAGGTGGACAAGTGAACACTGAAGCTTTCTTT. Translated: CASSLGGQVNTEAFF. The full variable domain, rest sourced from reference TRBV11-3 and TRBJ1-1, is EAGVVQSPRYKIIEKKQPVAFWCNPISGHNTLYWYLQNLGQGPELLIRYENEEAVDDSQLPKDRFSAERLKGVDSTLKIQPAELGDSAVYLCASSLGGQVNTEAFFGQGTRLTVV.

The rearrangement joins TRBV27 to TRBJ1-6; the match to TRBD1 covers 7 bases. V shed 4 bases and J 7 bases; nucleotides not matched to a gene: 4. CDR1 and CDR2 from the germline V gene are MNHEY and SMNVEV (reference sequence). There are 14 residues in the CDR3. The CDR3 DNA reads as TGTGCCAGCAGTTGGGGACAGAGGAATTCACCCCTCCACTTT. It codes for CASSWGQRNSPLHF.

About this clone: At one end the junction does not follow the germline gene, possibly because of a read error. V and J are TRBV4-2 and TRBJ2-4; 7 nucleotides align to TRBD2. This CDR3 spans 15 amino acids. Per the germline V gene, CDR1 is LGHNA and CDR2 is YNFKEQ. In DNA form, the CDR3 reads TGTGCCAGCAGCCAAGATCAAGCGGGGAAAAACAGTCAGTACTTC. Amino acids: CASSQDQAGKNSQYF.

The chain employs TRBV9 and TRBJ2-1; 8 nucleotides align to TRBD2. The CDR3 spans 15 residues. Trimming took 4 bases from V and 6 from J; bases not matched to a gene: 9. Germline-derived CDR1 and CDR2 are SGDLS and YYNGEE. CDR3 residues: CASSPRGSGSNEQFF. CDR3 sequence (DNA): TGTGCCAGCAGCCCTCGGGGGAGCGGGAGCAATGAGCAGTTCTTC. Together with reference TRBV9 and TRBJ2-1, the CDR3 gives the full variable domain: DSGVTQTPKHLITATGQRVTLRCSPRSGDLSVYWYQQSLDQGLQFLIQYYNGEERAKGNILERFSAQQFPDLHSELNLSSLELGDSALYFCASSPRGSGSNEQFFGPGTRLTVL.

This clone was found a few times. The rearrangement joins TRBV6-5 to TRBJ1-1; D is unresolved. Germline V CDR1 and CDR2: MNHEY, SVGAGI. This CDR3 comprises 11 residues. The V gene lost 8 bases and the J gene lost 1 base, with 5 bases spanning the gap. The CDR3: CASRGNTEAFF. CDR3 bases: TGTGCCAGCCGAGGGAACACTGAAGCTTTCTTT.

This sequence joins TRBV19 and TRBJ1-1, with TRBD1 matching 7 bases. Unmatched junction bases numbered 7, after V lost 7 bases and J lost 5 bases. The CDR3 sequence is 13 residues long. From germline, CDR1 is LNHDA and CDR2 SQIVND (reference sequence). CDR3 nucleotides: TGTGCCAGTACGGAGGGGGCTTGGACTGAAGCTTTCTTT. This translates into CASTEGAWTEAFF.

The chain employs TRBV27 and TRBJ2-2; D is unclear. Trimming pared 5 bases from V and 3 bases from J, leaving 7 bases between. The CDR3 is made up of 13 amino acids. CDR1 and CDR2 from the germline V gene are MNHEY and SMNVEV (reference sequence). The CDR3 sequence is CASSSYYTGELFF. The CDR3 DNA reads TGTGCCAGCAGTAGCTATTACACCGGGGAGCTGTTTTTT.

This rearrangement joins TRBV5-4 to TRBJ2-7; D remains unclear. The CDR3 sequence is 15 residues long. Germline V CDR1 and CDR2: SGHNT, YYREEE (reference sequence). Trimming pared 0 bases from V and 0 bases from J, leaving 10 bases between. CDR3 region: CASSLDIGYSYEQYF. As DNA, the CDR3 is TGTGCCAGCAGCTTGGATATCGGGTACTCCTACGAGCAGTACTTC.

The V and J genes are TRBV19 and TRBJ2-7; D not certain. Germline V gene sequence: CDR1 LNHDA, CDR2 SQIVND (reference sequence). CDR3 length: 13 residues. The V gene lost 3 bases and the J gene lost 5 bases, with 11 bases spanning the gap. The CDR3 reads CASSIPGFDEQYF. CDR3 coding DNA: TGTGCCAGTAGTATCCCCGGGTTTGACGAGCAGTACTTC.

The rearrangement uses TRBV18 and TRBJ2-5; 10 nucleotides align to TRBD2. The germline V gene encodes CDR1 KGHSH and CDR2 LQKENI. CDR3 length equals 15 residues. After removal of 3 bases from V and 5 bases from J, the junction contained 6 bases not matched to a gene. The CDR3 DNA reads as TGTGCCAGCTCACCGGAGCGGGGGGGATTGGAGACCCAGTACTTC. Translating gives CASSPERGGLETQYF.

The chain is built from TRBV28 and TRBJ2-7; D perhaps matches TRBD1 (5 bases). Trimming left V 4 bases short and J 4 bases short, with 17 bases between. The CDR3 runs to 15 residues. Germline loops: CDR1 MDHEN, CDR2 SYDVKM. CDR3 loop: CASSSGASIGYEQYF. The CDR3 DNA reads TGTGCCAGCAGTTCTGGGGCTTCGATAGGGTACGAGCAGTACTTC.

Comments on this clone: One end of the junction is discordant with germline, which a read error may explain. This chain links TRBV7-7 with TRBJ2-2; weak D call: TRBD1 (6 bases). CDR1 and CDR2 from the germline V gene are SSHAT and FNYEAQ (reference sequence). The CDR3 totals 15 residues. The CDR3 spells CASSLRTAPTGELFF. The CDR3 DNA is TGTGCTAGCAGCCTCCGGACAGCCCCCACCGGGGAGCTGTTTTTT.

V and J are TRBV6-1 and TRBJ1-1; D gene ambiguous. This CDR3 is 13 amino acids long. From germline, CDR1 is MNHNS and CDR2 SASEGT. Between the trimmed V and J ends, which lost 5 bases and 0 bases, there was a span of 7 bases. DNA of the CDR3: TGTGCCAGCAGTTATGACATGAACACTGAAGCTTTCTTT. Its translation: CASSYDMNTEAFF.

This clone has only one observation. This chain links TRBV18 with TRBJ1-6, with D hard to call. The CDR3 contains 17 residues. CDR1 is KGHSH and CDR2 is LQKENI in the germline V gene. V dropped 1 base and J dropped 3 bases, with 13 bases sitting between them. The CDR3: CASSPQGGSNYNSPLHF. The CDR3, as DNA: TGTGCCAGCTCACCACAGGGAGGGTCAAACTATAATTCACCCCTCCACTTT. Variable domain in full (rest from reference TRBV18 and TRBJ1-6): NAGVMQNPRHLVRRRGQEARLRCSPMKGHSHVYWYRQLPEEGLKFMVYLQKENIIDESGMPKERFSAEFPKEGPSILRIQQVVRGDSAAYFCASSPQGGSNYNSPLHFGNGTRLTVT.

This chain connects TRBV7-3 to TRBJ2-5; a possible D gene is TRBD2 (5 bases). V shed 0 bases and J shed 5 bases, with 13 bases lying between them. Per germline, CDR1 SGHTA and CDR2 FQGTGA. The CDR3 contains 15 residues. CDR3: CASSLTGRGWETQYF. In DNA, the CDR3 is TGTGCCAGCAGCTTAACTGGTCGGGGTTGGGAGACCCAGTACTTC.

V usage is TRBV7-2 and J usage is TRBJ2-5; 9 bases align to TRBD2. The CDR3 is 14 amino acids. Germline CDR1 SGHTA, CDR2 FQGNSA. The V and J ends lost 5 bases and 5 bases, in that order; junction bases with no gene match: 6. The CDR3 spells CASSGGRGWETQYF. The CDR3 DNA reads as TGTGCCAGCAGCGGCGGGAGGGGTTGGGAGACCCAGTACTTC.